This TCR beta chain was recovered during a study of blood T cell repertoires in COVID-19. Study summary: Samples came from the United States, Italy and Spain, spanning acute and convalescent COVID-19. Sources were T cells, B-cell-depleted T cells, or PBMCs; the material itself was cDNA or gDNA.

Trimming at V came to 9 bases and at J to 2 bases, leaving 18 bases not matched to a gene. CDR1 and CDR2 from the germline V gene are SGDLS and YYNGEE. The length of the CDR3 is 17 residues. Original analysis: Nucleated cell counts were estimated from reference gene primer amplification. Measured with immunoSEQ multiplex PCR; TCRdb has only the in-frame clones, and not every one. That table gives V, J and clone size, and the DNA gave D and trimming. The sample has roughly 150,000 clones, more than 70% seen once. This sequence joins TRBV9 and TRBJ2-7; 9 bases fit TRBD1. The clonotype was recovered from a man aged 50 to 59 who had recovered from COVID-19. The material sequenced was peripheral blood. The CDR3 here is CAIQSPVGTGPPYEQYF. The CDR3 coding sequence is TGTGCCATCCAATCCCCCGTTGGGACAGGGCCCCCCTACGAGCAGTACTTC.